This T cell receptor (beta chain) was captured by sequencing in a study of T cell repertoires in cytomegalovirus infection. Study overall: Evidence of both CMV infection and a matching HLA type came from public TCR beta signatures.

This clonotype has a handful of counts. The antigen is unknown. Germline loops: CDR1 SNHLY, CDR2 FYNNEI. There are 18 residues in the CDR3. V shed 5 bases, J shed 5 bases, and the junction held 18 bases outside the gene matches. Study-level findings and limits: HLA-C-restricted CMV clonotypes gave the most frequent clonotype in two of eight donors. Summed frequency of shared TCR beta families picked out CMV carriers who also had the relevant HLA.

TCRdb processed the reads anew with MiXCR; each CDR3 protein has one entry. The sample lists roughly 500,000 distinct CDR3 sequences, 16% seen once, with 20% to 30% in the top ten. J is TRBJ2-5 and V is TRBV2; TRBD2 aligns across 9 bases. Sequencing was done on a sample of CD8+ T cells from PBMCs. This sequence was found in a human donor in good health (CMV status not recorded). Some clones in this sample may be carry-over from other donors' samples. CDR3: CASSPSLAGDPPRETQYF. In DNA, the CDR3 is TGTGCCAGCAGTCCCTCCTTAGCGGGGGATCCTCCTAGGGAGACCCAGTACTTC.